The sequence of this TCR beta chain was determined in a study of identical twins. This clonotype occurred many times. Germline lookup yields CDR1 SQVTM and CDR2 ANQGSEA. CDR3 size: 15 residues. With V trimmed by 7 bases and J by 4 bases, 15 bases remained unmatched. TCRdb itself ran the 5' RACE reads through MiXCR, one entry per CDR3 protein. This table holds about 210,000 distinct CDR3 sequences, around 10% found once. The chain uses TRBV29-1 and TRBJ1-2; TRBD1 aligns across 7 bases. This sequence was found in a woman aged 18 to 35 in good health. The sample was memory (CD45RO+) T cells sorted from blood. The chain's CDR3 is CSAYIGAGGSYGYTF. The CDR3 DNA is TGCAGCGCCTATATTGGGGCAGGGGGGAGCTATGGCTACACCTTC.